The next 21 T cell receptor beta chains were all read from a single sample in a study of T cell responses to AZD1222 COVID-19 vaccine. Here immunoSEQ multiplex PCR was the method, and the copy in TCRdb shows in-frame clones only, minus some. Among some 170,000 clones, around 92% were seen once, and the ten largest hold about 0.9%. The sequenced sample was peripheral blood, obtained on day 0 of AZD1222 vaccination. These receptors originate from an adult in good health.

J is TRBJ1-1 and V is TRBV19; perhaps TRBD1 as D (6 bases). Looked up from germline, CDR1 is LNHDA and CDR2 is SQIVND (reference sequence). This CDR3 spans 12 amino acids. Trimming cost V 6 bases and J 6 bases, with 11 bases left between them. The CDR3 DNA is TGTGCCAGTAGCTACAGGGTCTCTGAAGCTTTCTTT. It codes for CASSYRVSEAFF.

The CDR3 region is CASSTLEGGGYEQYF. DNA for the CDR3: TGTGCCAGCAGCACCCTAGAAGGAGGGGGCTACGAGCAGTACTTC. This chain connects TRBV7-9 to TRBJ2-7; D tentatively reads TRBD1 or TRBD2 (6 bases each). The V end was cut by 5 bases, the J end by 3 bases, with 17 bases between. The CDR3 spans 15 residues. Germline CDR1 is SEHNR and CDR2 is FQNEAQ (reference sequence). The full variable domain, with the rest looked up from reference TRBV7-9 and TRBJ2-7, is DTGVSQNPRHKITKRGQNVTFRCDPISEHNRLYWYRQTLGQGPEFLTYFQNEAQLEKSRLLSDRFSAERPKGSFSTLEIQRTEQGDSAMYLCASSTLEGGGYEQYFGPGTRLTVT.

This rearrangement joins TRBV5-4 to TRBJ2-5, with 16 bases matching TRBD2. V trimming: 4 bases; J trimming: 4 bases; junction bases outside the gene matches: 7. The CDR3 extends over 17 amino acids. CDR1 is SGHNT, CDR2 YYREEE, per germline (reference sequence). The CDR3 region has the DNA TGTGCCAGCAGCCCCGGGACTAGCGGGGGGGCCAGAGAGACCCAGTACTTC. It specifies CASSPGTSGGARETQYF.

The V call is TRBV14, the J call TRBJ1-2; D gene ambiguous. This CDR3 spans 12 amino acids. CDR1 and CDR2 (germline): SGHDN, FVKESK. V was trimmed by 2 bases and J by 8 bases, leaving 9 bases between them. CDR3 region: CASSQTVGGYTF. In DNA, the CDR3 is TGTGCCAGCAGCCAAACAGTTGGGGGCTACACCTTC.

This clone was counted once. V gene TRBV7-5 combines with J gene TRBJ2-2; the DNA was not compared with TRBD1, the D call given in the table. TRBV7-5 constitutes a pseudogene. The length of the CDR3 is 17 residues. Written as DNA, the CDR3 is TGTGCCAGAAGCTCGAAACCGGGACAGCCGAACACCGGGGAGCTGTTTTTT. The encoded protein is CARSSKPGQPNTGELFF.

This chain uses TRBV30 with TRBJ1-6, with TRBD1 identical over 7 bases. V lost 0 bases and J lost 6; bases outside the gene matches: 2. The CDR3 consists of 14 residues. Germline CDR1 is GTSNPN and CDR2 is SVGIG (reference sequence). CDR3 nucleotide sequence: TGTGCCTGGAGTGTTGCAGGGGGTAATTCACCCCTCCACTTT. Its protein is CAWSVAGGNSPLHF.

Here the CDR3 reads CASSYERTRRQPQHF. CDR3 nucleotide sequence: TGTGCCAGCAGTTACGAACGGACAAGAAGACAGCCCCAGCATTTT. The chain uses TRBV6-6 and TRBJ1-5; tentative D call: TRBD1 (5 bases). The germline CDR1 and CDR2 sequences are MNHNY and SVGAGI (reference sequence). This CDR3 has 15 amino acids. V lost 2 bases to trimming and J lost 7 bases, with 15 bases between them.

This sequence joins TRBV9 and TRBJ1-1; unclear D gene. CDR3 length: 13 amino acids. V was trimmed by 1 base and J by 0 bases, leaving 4 bases between them. The V gene's germline CDR1 is SGDLS and CDR2 YYNGEE. CDR3: CASSVSLNTEAFF. Here the CDR3 DNA reads TGTGCCAGCAGCGTAAGTCTGAACACTGAAGCTTTCTTT.

This clone was counted a single time. As DNA, the CDR3 is TGTGCCAGCAGCCCGGAAGGACTAGCGGGGTTTGAAAACATTCAGTACTTC. It yields the protein CASSPEGLAGFENIQYF. The chain carries TRBV5-5 and TRBJ2-4; 12 nucleotides align to TRBD2. Per the germline V gene, CDR1 is SGHKS and CDR2 is YYEKEE (reference sequence). V lost 4 bases to trimming and J lost 5 bases; unmatched junction nucleotides: 10. The CDR3 has 17 amino acids.

This clone was observed a few times. V usage is TRBV11-2 and J usage is TRBJ1-1; D is ambiguous. The CDR3 runs 16 residues. V lost 1 base to trimming and J lost 1 base, with 13 bases between them. Per the germline V gene, CDR1 is SGHAT and CDR2 is FQNNGV. The CDR3 spells CASSLVKGSGNTEAFF. CDR3 DNA: TGTGCCAGCAGCTTAGTCAAGGGTTCCGGGAACACTGAAGCTTTCTTT.

The chain is built from TRBV5-1 and TRBJ1-1, with D uncertain. Trimming left V 5 bases short and J 0 bases short, with 8 bases between. The length of the CDR3 is 13 residues. Looked up from germline, CDR1 is SGHRS and CDR2 is YFSETQ. The CDR3 spells CASRSELNTEAFF. The DNA for the CDR3 is TGCGCCAGCAGGTCCGAATTGAACACTGAAGCTTTCTTT. Variable domain in full (rest from reference TRBV5-1 and TRBJ1-1): KAGVTQTPRYLIKTRGQQVTLSCSPISGHRSVSWYQQTPGQGLQFLFEYFSETQRNKGNFPGRFSGRQFSNSRSEMNVSTLELGDSALYLCASRSELNTEAFFGQGTRLTVV.

This chain links TRBV7-2 with TRBJ1-5; 7 nucleotides agree with TRBD1. CDR1 is SGHTA, CDR2 FQGNSA, per germline. This CDR3 is 14 amino acids long. Losses at the gene ends were 4 bases for V and 5 bases for J; bases not matched to a gene: 5. The CDR3, as DNA: TGTGCCAGCAGCTCGGGACAGCGAGATCAGCCCCAGCATTTT. As protein: CASSSGQRDQPQHF.

The chain employs TRBV9 and TRBJ2-1, with D unclear. The V end lost 2 bases, the J end lost 1 base, and 7 bases lay between the germline ends. The germline gives CDR1 SGDLS, CDR2 YYNGEE. This CDR3 is 14 amino acids long. This CDR3 reads CASSVRPSYNEQFF. The CDR3 DNA follows: TGTGCCAGCAGCGTTCGGCCATCCTACAATGAGCAGTTCTTC.

This clone was observed once. V and J are TRBV30 and TRBJ2-1, with TRBD1 matching 7 bases. The J segment lost 8 bases and the V segment lost 7 bases, leaving 5 bases of the junction unmatched. The CDR3 consists of 11 residues. CDR1 GTSNPN and CDR2 SVGIG come from the germline V gene (reference sequence). The CDR3 region has the DNA TGTGCCTTTGACAGGGACCATGAGCAGTTCTTC. Protein: CAFDRDHEQFF. Drawing the rest from reference TRBV30 and TRBJ2-1, the complete variable domain is SQTIHQWPATLVQPVGSPLSLECTVEGTSNPNLYWYRQAAGRGLQLLFYSVGIGQISSEVPQNLSASRPQDRQFILSSKKLLLSDSGFYLCAFDRDHEQFFGPGTRLTVL.

This clone was seen only a few times. The CDR3 region is CAWSKKGSTSYEQYF. The CDR3 coding sequence is TGTGCCTGGAGTAAAAAGGGAAGTACTTCCTACGAGCAGTACTTC. This sequence joins TRBV30 and TRBJ2-7, with D unresolved. Trimming removed 2 bases from V and 1 base from J, with 15 bases in between. Per germline, CDR1 GTSNPN and CDR2 SVGIG (reference sequence). The length of the CDR3 is 15 residues.

The table lists this clone with a count of one. The chain couples TRBV2 to TRBJ2-5; no clear D gene. The CDR3 sequence is 12 residues long. Germline-derived CDR1 and CDR2 are SNHLY and FYNNEI. The ends were cut back, 4 bases at V and 3 bases at J, with 6 bases in the middle. The CDR3 sequence: CASSGTEETQYF. CDR3 in DNA: TGTGCCAGCAGTGGAACAGAAGAGACCCAGTACTTC. The full variable domain, rest sourced from reference TRBV2 and TRBJ2-5, is EPEVTQTPSHQVTQMGQEVILRCVPISNHLYFYWYRQILGQKVEFLVSFYNNEISEKSEIFDDQFSVERPDGSNFTLKIRSTKLEDSAMYFCASSGTEETQYFGPGTRLLVL.

The rearrangement links TRBV6-5 to TRBJ2-5; 8 bases line up with TRBD2. The V gene end was trimmed by 8 bases and the J gene end by 5 bases; junction bases not matched to a gene: 10. The CDR3 spans 14 residues. Germline assignment: CDR1 MNHEY and CDR2 SVGAGI. The CDR3 loop is CASSGGAGEETQYF. CDR3 sequence (DNA): TGTGCCAGCTCCGGGGGGGCTGGTGAGGAGACCCAGTACTTC.

The chain carries TRBV11-2 and TRBJ2-5; TRBD1 aligns across 9 bases. The CDR3 extends over 15 amino acids. Looked up from germline, CDR1 is SGHAT and CDR2 is FQNNGV. V lost 5 bases, J lost 4 bases, and 8 bases stayed unmatched. The CDR3: CASSLRQGERETQYF. The DNA for the CDR3 is TGTGCCAGCAGCCTACGACAGGGGGAGCGAGAGACCCAGTACTTC.

The V call is TRBV18, the J call TRBJ1-1, with D tentatively TRBD1 (6 bases). CDR1 and CDR2 from the germline V gene are KGHSH and LQKENI. Trimming took 3 bases from V and 8 from J, leaving 16 bases between them. There are 14 residues in the CDR3. The DNA for the CDR3 is TGTGCCAGCTCACCGTCAACAGGGTTTGGAGAAGCTTTCTTT. Translated: CASSPSTGFGEAFF.

J is TRBJ1-4 and V is TRBV5-6; D not resolved. Trimming stripped 1 base from V and 4 bases from J, with 8 bases between. This CDR3 is built from 14 residues. Germline lookup yields CDR1 SGHDT and CDR2 YYEEEE. For the CDR3, the DNA is TGTGCCAGCAGCTTGACCACGGGTAATGAAAAACTGTTTTTT. Its translation: CASSLTTGNEKLFF.

This clone came up a few times. This chain joins TRBV5-1 and TRBJ1-4; D perhaps matches TRBD1 (5 bases). The CDR3 extends over 15 amino acids. Germline CDR1 is SGHRS and CDR2 is YFSETQ. V gave up 7 bases and J gave up 7 bases, with 20 bases separating them. CDR3 in amino acids: CASSPTGTLVEKLFF. The DNA for the CDR3 is TGCGCCAGCTCCCCAACCGGGACCTTGGTTGAAAAACTGTTTTTT.